A single T cell receptor (beta chain) is shown here with its context. Study processing details: Estimation of nucleated cell counts relied on the amplification of reference gene primers. Assay used: immunoSEQ multiplex PCR; TCRdb lists only in-frame clones, some missing. V and J calls and clone size are given by that table; D and trimming were obtained from the DNA. Of approximately 89,000 clones detected, just under 80% appear once; the ten largest clones hold roughly 6%. In Seattle, patients joined the study during active infection and were tracked longitudinally. The source of the sample is a study of blood T cell repertoires in COVID-19. Study-wide background: Acute and convalescent COVID-19 samples came from the United States, Italy and Spain.

The CDR3 runs 13 residues. Germline lookup yields CDR1 LGHNA and CDR2 YNFKEQ. V lost 0 bases to trimming and J lost 5 bases, with 7 bases between them. V is TRBV4-2 and J is TRBJ1-2, with D uncertain. The sequence derives from a man between 65 and 85 years old with COVID-19, enrolled during active disease. The specimen was peripheral blood. CDR3: CASSQDFQYGYTF. DNA for the CDR3: TGTGCCAGCAGCCAAGATTTTCAGTATGGCTACACCTTC.